These 21 T cell receptor beta chains share one sample of origin, sequenced in a study of metastatic and nonmetastatic thyroid tumors. TCRdb re-called clones from the PCR reads using MiXCR. The sample holds about 31,000 clones, roughly 20% seen once. Patients had received no treatment of any kind before thyroid surgery. Sequenced material: blood. The receptors here all came from a female donor with papillary thyroid cancer or a benign thyroid nodule (not recorded which). Some clones in this sample may be carry-over from other donors' samples.

The chain uses TRBV19 and TRBJ1-1; 7 nucleotides match TRBD1. This CDR3 contains 14 residues. Germline V CDR1 and CDR2: LNHDA, SQIVND (reference sequence). Trimming at V came to 6 bases and at J to 0 bases, leaving 4 bases not matched to a gene. Here the CDR3 reads CASRRDSLNTEAFF. The CDR3 DNA sequence: TGTGCCAGTAGACGGGACAGCTTGAACACTGAAGCTTTCTTT.

The sample holds many counts of this clone. The gene calls are TRBV5-1 and TRBJ1-5, with 9 bases that match TRBD1. Germline V gene sequence: CDR1 SGHRS, CDR2 YFSETQ. Unmatched junction bases numbered 3, after V lost 4 bases and J lost 4 bases. The CDR3 is 14 amino acids. CDR3 region: CASSPGTGNQPQHF. CDR3 coding DNA: TGCGCCAGCAGCCCCGGGACAGGGAATCAGCCCCAGCATTTT.

By sample share, this clone is medium-sized. The rearrangement links TRBV10-1 to TRBJ2-7; no firm D call. The CDR3 sequence is 13 residues long. The germline gives CDR1 WNHNN, CDR2 SYGVQD (reference sequence). V was clipped by 6 bases and J by 7 bases, with 16 bases between them. The CDR3 loop reads CASSEDPSGEQYF. In nucleotides, the CDR3 is TGCGCCAGCAGCGAGGACCCGTCTGGGGAGCAGTACTTC.

The gene calls are TRBV27 and TRBJ2-3, with 9 bases that match TRBD2. After removal of 3 bases from V and 4 bases from J, the junction contained 8 bases not matched to a gene. Germline values: CDR1 MNHEY, CDR2 SMNVEV (reference sequence). The CDR3 extends over 16 amino acids. CDR3 amino acids: CASSLSGGRAADTQYF. CDR3 nucleotides: TGTGCCAGCAGTTTGTCGGGCGGGAGGGCGGCAGATACGCAGTATTTT.

This clone was seen at least ten times. V is TRBV2 and J is TRBJ2-3, with D hard to call. The V end lost 6 bases, the J end lost 0 bases, and 4 bases lay between the germline ends. This CDR3 comprises 12 residues. The germline V gene encodes CDR1 SNHLY and CDR2 FYNNEI. The CDR3 nucleotides are TGTGCCAGCAGCACCAGCACAGATACGCAGTATTTT. It specifies CASSTSTDTQYF.

The CDR3 sequence is CSARVGEGYTF. CDR3 in DNA: TGCAGTGCTAGAGTTGGGGAAGGCTACACCTTC. V usage is TRBV20-1 and J usage is TRBJ1-2; no definite D call. In germline, CDR1 is DFQATT, CDR2 SNEGSKA (reference sequence). The CDR3 loop spans 11 amino acids. Trimming took 1 base from V and 8 from J, leaving 8 bases between them.

This clone was observed at least ten times. This sequence joins TRBV19 and TRBJ1-4; no firm D call. CDR3 length equals 14 residues. V lost 2 bases, J lost 7 bases, and 11 bases lay in between. CDR1 and CDR2 from the germline V gene are LNHDA and SQIVND (reference sequence). The CDR3, as DNA: TGTGCCAGTAGTATAATCCGAGGGAGTGAAAAACTGTTTTTT. It translates to CASSIIRGSEKLFF.

V and J are TRBV19 and TRBJ2-7; 7 bases are shared with TRBD1. Germline V lookup: CDR1 LNHDA, CDR2 SQIVND (reference sequence). The CDR3 is 15 amino acids. The ends lost 6 bases at V and 0 bases at J; junction bases unmatched: 8. CDR3 loop: CASSTGQISSYEQYF. As DNA, the CDR3 is TGTGCCAGTAGCACGGGACAGATTAGCTCCTACGAGCAGTACTTC.

This clone was detected many times. The V call is TRBV7-9, the J call TRBJ2-1; D is possibly TRBD1 (6 bases). This CDR3 is built from 17 residues. CDR1 and CDR2 from the germline V gene are SEHNR and FQNEAQ (reference sequence). V lost 5 bases to trimming and J lost 8 bases, with 25 bases between them. In nucleotides, the CDR3 is TGTGCCAGCAGCGGGCACCAAACTCGGGACACGGCTGATGAGCAGTTCTTC. It specifies CASSGHQTRDTADEQFF.

At least ten counts were recorded for this clone. The chain links TRBV10-1 to TRBJ2-5; D remains ambiguous. Germline-derived CDR1 and CDR2 are WNHNN and SYGVQD (reference sequence). Trimming left V 3 bases short and J 1 base short, with 6 bases between. This CDR3 is built from 13 residues. The DNA for the CDR3 is TGCGCCAGCAGTGACGGCACCCAAGAGACCCAGTACTTC. Translation: CASSDGTQETQYF.

This clone was counted between two and nine times. The rearrangement links TRBV12-3 or TRBV12-4 to TRBJ1-2, with TRBD1 matching over 8 bases. The ends lost 2 bases at V and 8 bases at J; junction bases unmatched: 7. There are 14 residues in the CDR3. CDR3 nucleotides: TGTGCCAGCAGTTTAATTCAGGGGGCGCGAGGCTACACCTTC. This translates into CASSLIQGARGYTF.

There are many counts of this clone. The rearrangement uses TRBV7-9 and TRBJ1-2, with D hard to call. The V gene lost 7 bases and the J gene lost 4 bases, with 13 bases spanning the gap. The CDR3 contains 13 residues. Germline V gives CDR1 SEHNR, CDR2 FQNEAQ (reference sequence). CDR3 sequence reads: CASNRGLSYGYTF. The CDR3 nucleotides are TGTGCCAGCAATAGAGGACTGAGCTATGGCTACACCTTC. The full variable domain, in which reference TRBV7-9 and TRBJ1-2 provide the parts outside the CDR3, is DTGVSQNPRHKITKRGQNVTFRCDPISEHNRLYWYRQTLGQGPEFLTYFQNEAQLEKSRLLSDRFSAERPKGSFSTLEIQRTEQGDSAMYLCASNRGLSYGYTFGSGTRLTVV.

This clone was picked up a small number of times. The chain combines TRBV6-1 with TRBJ1-1; D is unresolved. In germline, CDR1 is MNHNS, CDR2 SASEGT. The CDR3 covers 14 residues. V was trimmed by 4 bases and J by 0 bases, leaving 9 bases between them. The chain's CDR3 is CASSAMEMNTEAFF. Written as DNA, the CDR3 is TGTGCCAGCAGTGCTATGGAAATGAACACTGAAGCTTTCTTT.

This clone occurred many times. This chain joins TRBV5-8 and TRBJ1-5; a possible D gene is TRBD1 (6 bases). The CDR3 is 15 residues long. Per germline, CDR1 SGHTS and CDR2 YDEGEE. Trimming pared 6 bases from V and 5 bases from J, leaving 18 bases between. Here the CDR3 reads CASTFGDRLYQPQHF. The DNA for the CDR3 is TGTGCCAGCACCTTTGGTGACAGGTTATATCAGCCCCAGCATTTT. Variable domain in full (rest from reference TRBV5-8 and TRBJ1-5): EAGVTQSPTHLIKTRGQQATLRCSPISGHTSVYWYQQALGLGLQFLLWYDEGEERNRGNFPPRFSGRQFPNYSSELNVNALELEDSALYLCASTFGDRLYQPQHFGDGTRLSIL.

The sample holds many counts of this clone. This chain uses TRBV6-1 with TRBJ1-1; 7 bases are shared with TRBD1. Germline-derived CDR1 and CDR2 are MNHNS and SASEGT. This CDR3 region has 14 residues. J was trimmed by 2 bases and V by 5 bases; bases with no gene match: 5. CDR3 nucleotides: TGTGCCAGCAGTCAACGACAGGGTAACACTGAAGCTTTCTTT. It codes for CASSQRQGNTEAFF.

This clone was observed a few times. This chain uses TRBV6-1 with TRBJ2-5; D call uncertain. From germline, CDR1 is MNHNS and CDR2 SASEGT. The V end was cut by 5 bases, the J end by 5 bases, with 12 bases between. The CDR3 extends over 13 amino acids. CDR3 region: CASSQSRPETQYF. The CDR3, as DNA: TGTGCCAGCAGTCAATCTCGACCCGAGACCCAGTACTTC.

The chain couples TRBV28 to TRBJ1-2; D perhaps matches TRBD1 (5 bases). Looked up from germline, CDR1 is MDHEN and CDR2 is SYDVKM. This CDR3 is 12 amino acids long. V gave up 3 bases and J gave up 8 bases, with 10 bases separating them. The CDR3 coding sequence is TGTGCCAGCAGTTTGGGGGGAGAGGGCTACACCTTC. Encoded protein: CASSLGGEGYTF.

This clone was observed at least ten times. Since a much larger clone is just one base distant, this may be a read error. The V and J genes are TRBV20-1 and TRBJ1-3; tentative D call: TRBD1 (5 bases). CDR1 is DFQATT and CDR2 is SNEGSKA in the germline V gene (reference sequence). The ends were cut back, 4 bases at V and 4 bases at J, with 14 bases in the middle. The CDR3 sequence is 14 residues long. CDR3 bases: TGCAGTGCTATTGGGACCGGATTCGGAAACACCATATATTTT. Translating it yields CSAIGTGFGNTIYF.

This clone has a count of ten or more. J is TRBJ1-3 and V is TRBV20-1; D is unresolved. CDR1 and CDR2 from the germline V gene are DFQATT and SNEGSKA (reference sequence). Trimming took 1 base from V and 4 from J, leaving 11 bases between them. The CDR3 runs 14 residues. This CDR3 is CSARGPVGGNTIYF. As DNA, the CDR3 is TGCAGTGCTAGAGGCCCCGTCGGGGGAAACACCATATATTTT.

Note on this clone: This could be a read error, since a much larger clone is one nucleotide away. The chain recombines TRBV7-8 with TRBJ1-1; tentatively, D is TRBD1 (5 bases). This CDR3 is 13 amino acids long. The germline gives CDR1 SGHVS, CDR2 FQNEAQ. CDR3 in amino acids: CAGSLGGGTEAFF. CDR3 sequence (DNA): TGTGCCGGCAGCTTAGGTGGGGGCACTGAAGCTTTCTTT. The entire variable domain, with the rest obtained from reference TRBV7-8 and TRBJ1-1, is as follows: GAGVSQSPRYKVAKRGQDVALRCDPISGHVSLFWYQQALGQGPEFLTYFQNEAQLDKSGLPSDRFFAERPEGSVSTLKIQRTQQEDSAVYLCAGSLGGGTEAFFGQGTRLTVV.

By proportion, this clone is medium-sized. J is TRBJ2-2 and V is TRBV5-1, with 8 bases matching TRBD2. The length of the CDR3 is 16 residues. With V trimmed by 1 base and J by 5 bases, 7 bases remained unmatched. CDR1 and CDR2 from the germline V gene are SGHRS and YFSETQ. The CDR3 DNA reads as TGCGCCAGCAGCTTGAGGAGCGGGGGTTTAACCGGGGAGCTGTTTTTT. This translates into CASSLRSGGLTGELFF.